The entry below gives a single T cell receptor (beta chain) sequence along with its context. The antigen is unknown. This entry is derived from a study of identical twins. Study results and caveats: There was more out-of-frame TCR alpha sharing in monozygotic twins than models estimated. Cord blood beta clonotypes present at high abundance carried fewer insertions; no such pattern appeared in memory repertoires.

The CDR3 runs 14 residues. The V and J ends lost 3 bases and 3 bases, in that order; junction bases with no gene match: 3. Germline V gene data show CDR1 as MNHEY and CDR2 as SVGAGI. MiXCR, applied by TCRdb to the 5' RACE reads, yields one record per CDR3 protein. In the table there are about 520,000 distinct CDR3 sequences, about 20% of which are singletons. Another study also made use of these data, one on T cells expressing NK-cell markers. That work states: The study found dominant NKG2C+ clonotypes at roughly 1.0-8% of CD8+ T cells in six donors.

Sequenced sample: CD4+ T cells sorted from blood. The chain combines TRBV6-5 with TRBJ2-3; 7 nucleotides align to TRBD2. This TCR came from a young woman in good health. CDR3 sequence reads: CASSYRRGTDTQYF. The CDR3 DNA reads TGTGCCAGCAGTTATAGGCGGGGGACAGATACGCAGTATTTT.